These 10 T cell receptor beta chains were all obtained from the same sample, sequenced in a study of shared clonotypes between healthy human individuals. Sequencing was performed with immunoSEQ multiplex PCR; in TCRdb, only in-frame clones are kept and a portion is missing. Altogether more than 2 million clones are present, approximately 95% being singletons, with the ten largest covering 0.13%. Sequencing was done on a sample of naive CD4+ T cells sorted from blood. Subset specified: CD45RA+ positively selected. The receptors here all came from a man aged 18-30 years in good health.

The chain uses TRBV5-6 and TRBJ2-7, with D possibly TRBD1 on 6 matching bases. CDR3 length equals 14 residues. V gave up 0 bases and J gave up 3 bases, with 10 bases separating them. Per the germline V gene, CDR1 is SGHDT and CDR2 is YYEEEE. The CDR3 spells CASSLVPGDYEQYF. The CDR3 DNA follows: TGTGCCAGCAGCTTGGTGCCAGGGGACTACGAGCAGTACTTC. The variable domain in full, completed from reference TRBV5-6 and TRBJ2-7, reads DAGVTQSPTHLIKTRGQQVTLRCSPKSGHDTVSWYQQALGQGPQFIFQYYEEEERQRGNFPDRFSGHQFPNYSSELNVNALLLGDSALYLCASSLVPGDYEQYFGPGTRLTVT.

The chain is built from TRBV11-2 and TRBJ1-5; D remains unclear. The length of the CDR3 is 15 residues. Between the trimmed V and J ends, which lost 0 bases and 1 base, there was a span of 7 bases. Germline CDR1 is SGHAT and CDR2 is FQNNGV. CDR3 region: CASSLEGSSNQPQHF. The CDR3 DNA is TGTGCCAGCAGCTTAGAGGGGAGCAGCAATCAGCCCCAGCATTTT.

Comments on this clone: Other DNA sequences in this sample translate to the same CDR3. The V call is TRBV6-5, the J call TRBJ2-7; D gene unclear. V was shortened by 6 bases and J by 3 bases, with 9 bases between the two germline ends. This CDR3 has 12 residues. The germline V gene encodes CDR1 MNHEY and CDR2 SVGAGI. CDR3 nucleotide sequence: TGTGCCAGCAGAGATGGGGTCTACGAGCAGTACTTC. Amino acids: CASRDGVYEQYF.

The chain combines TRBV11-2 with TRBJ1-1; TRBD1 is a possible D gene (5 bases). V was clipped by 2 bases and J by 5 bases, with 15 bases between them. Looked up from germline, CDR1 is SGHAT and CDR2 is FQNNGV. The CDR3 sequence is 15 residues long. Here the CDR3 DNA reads TGTGCCAGCAGCTTAACGGGGGACTCTTGGACTGAAGCTTTCTTT. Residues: CASSLTGDSWTEAFF.

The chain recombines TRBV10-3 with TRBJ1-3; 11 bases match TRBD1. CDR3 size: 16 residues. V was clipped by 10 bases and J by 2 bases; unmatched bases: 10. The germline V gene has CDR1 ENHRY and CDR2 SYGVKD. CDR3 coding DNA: TGTGCCACCGGGACAGGGGGACCAACTGCTGGAAACACCATATATTTT. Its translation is CATGTGGPTAGNTIYF.

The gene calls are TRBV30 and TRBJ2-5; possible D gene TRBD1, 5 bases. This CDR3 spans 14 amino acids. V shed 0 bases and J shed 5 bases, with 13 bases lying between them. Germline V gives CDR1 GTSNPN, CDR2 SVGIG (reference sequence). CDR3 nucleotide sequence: TGTGCCTGGAGTGTAGGGTTGCAGGGTGAGACCCAGTACTTC. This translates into CAWSVGLQGETQYF. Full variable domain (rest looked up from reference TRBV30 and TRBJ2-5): SQTIHQWPATLVQPVGSPLSLECTVEGTSNPNLYWYRQAAGRGLQLLFYSVGIGQISSEVPQNLSASRPQDRQFILSSKKLLLSDSGFYLCAWSVGLQGETQYFGPGTRLLVL.

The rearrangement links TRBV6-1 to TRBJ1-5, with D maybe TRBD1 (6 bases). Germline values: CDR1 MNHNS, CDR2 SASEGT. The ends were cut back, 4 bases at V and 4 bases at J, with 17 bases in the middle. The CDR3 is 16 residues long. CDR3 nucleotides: TGTGCCAGCAGTGGACCACTTAGGGGGGGGAATCAGCCCCAGCATTTT. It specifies CASSGPLRGGNQPQHF.

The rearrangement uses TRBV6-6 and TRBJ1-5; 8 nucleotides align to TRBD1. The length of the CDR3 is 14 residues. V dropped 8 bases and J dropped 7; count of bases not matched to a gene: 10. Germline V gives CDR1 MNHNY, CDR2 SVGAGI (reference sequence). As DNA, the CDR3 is TGTGCCAGCGGCCGGGGACAGGAAAAACAGCCCCAGCATTTT. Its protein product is CASGRGQEKQPQHF.

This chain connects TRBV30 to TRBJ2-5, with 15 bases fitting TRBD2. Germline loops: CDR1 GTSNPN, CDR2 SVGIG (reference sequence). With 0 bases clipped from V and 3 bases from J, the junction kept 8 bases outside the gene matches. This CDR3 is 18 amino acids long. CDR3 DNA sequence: TGTGCCTGGAGTGTACTTCGGACTAGCGGGAGGGGAGAAGAGACCCAGTACTTC. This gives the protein CAWSVLRTSGRGEETQYF.

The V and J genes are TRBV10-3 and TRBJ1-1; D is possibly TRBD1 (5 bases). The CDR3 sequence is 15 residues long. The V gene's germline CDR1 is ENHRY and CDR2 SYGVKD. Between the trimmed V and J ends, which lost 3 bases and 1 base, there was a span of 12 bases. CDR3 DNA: TGTGCCATCAGTGAAGAAGGGGTAGGGAACACTGAAGCTTTCTTT. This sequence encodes CAISEEGVGNTEAFF.